The 14 T cell receptor beta chains reported below all come from one sample, sequenced in a study of Graves' ophthalmopathy and Graves' hyperthyroidism. For repertoire sequencing, the TCR beta CDR3 regions were amplified from RNA transcripts. First-round RT-PCR with HTBI primers preceded a second-round multiplex PCR. TCRdb passed the multiplex PCR reads through MiXCR, listing each CDR3 protein once. This table has 400,000 to 450,000 distinct CDR3 sequences, roughly 21% appearing once. Sequenced sample: peripheral blood. Receptors were obtained from a woman under 30 with stable Graves' hyperthyroidism.

This clonotype was detected many times. The V gene is TRBV6-2 or TRBV6-3, the J gene TRBJ2-7; D tentatively fits TRBD1 or TRBD2 (5 bases each). Germline V lookup: CDR1 MNHEY, CDR2 SVGEGT. This CDR3 region has 12 residues. Trimming shortened V by 2 bases and J by 5 bases, and 7 bases separated the two germline ends. CDR3 protein: CASSYTGHEQYF. In DNA form, the CDR3 reads TGTGCCAGCAGTTACACGGGGCACGAGCAGTACTTC.

The rearrangement joins TRBV12-3 or TRBV12-4 to TRBJ2-7, with 11 bases fitting TRBD2. The CDR3 is made up of 15 amino acids. Germline trimming cut 3 bases from V and 3 bases from J; bases unmatched to any gene: 4. The DNA for the CDR3 is TGTGCCAGCAGTTTCCCGGGACTAGCGGACTACGAGCAGTACTTC. The encoded protein is CASSFPGLADYEQYF.

As for this clonotype: This may be a read error, as it is one base from a much larger clone. The chain employs TRBV20-1 and TRBJ2-7; 7 bases map to TRBD1. In germline, CDR1 is DFQATT, CDR2 SNEGSKA (reference sequence). The CDR3 spans 13 residues. As DNA, the CDR3 is TGCAGTGCTATATGGGACAGTAGCTACGAGCAGCACTTC. Its protein product is CSAIWDSSYEQHF.

Points on this clonotype: It may be a read error: a sequence one base away is much more abundant. The chain combines TRBV2 with TRBJ2-7; 8 bases match TRBD1. The CDR3 is 13 residues long. CDR1 is SNHLY, CDR2 FYNNEI, per germline. For the CDR3, the DNA is TGTGCCAGCAGAATTACAGGGGGAGGAGAGCAGTGCTTC. As protein: CASRITGGGEQCF.

The DNA of the CDR3 is TGTGCCAGCAGCTTCGGTGTGATGGGGGAGCAGTACTTC. Its translation is CASSFGVMGEQYF. This sequence joins TRBV7-9 and TRBJ2-7; D uncertain. Germline values: CDR1 SEHNR, CDR2 FQNEAQ (reference sequence). V was clipped by 3 bases and J by 7 bases, with 13 bases between them. The CDR3 runs 13 residues.

This chain connects TRBV24-1 to TRBJ2-5; D is perhaps TRBD2 (7 bases). The V and J ends lost 10 bases and 10 bases respectively, with 21 bases between them. Germline V gene data show CDR1 as KGHDR and CDR2 as SFDVKD. The CDR3 runs to 13 residues. The CDR3 sequence is CATGRGTPEIQYF. The CDR3 bases are TGTGCCACTGGGAGGGGGACACCAGAAATCCAGTACTTC.

This clonotype was seen ten or more times. The V gene is TRBV7-2, the J gene TRBJ1-1; D is perhaps TRBD1 (5 bases). Germline assignment: CDR1 SGHTA and CDR2 FQGNSA. CDR3 length: 13 residues. V lost 2 bases to trimming and J lost 5 bases, with 9 bases between them. CDR3 DNA: TGTGCCAGCAGCTTATCGGGGCGGACTGAAGCTTTCTTT. Translation: CASSLSGRTEAFF.

This clonotype was seen more than once but under ten times. This chain connects TRBV20-1 to TRBJ2-7, with 7 bases identical to TRBD2. Losses at the gene ends were 0 bases for V and 0 bases for J; bases not matched to a gene: 5. The germline V gene encodes CDR1 DFQATT and CDR2 SNEGSKA (reference sequence). This CDR3 contains 15 residues. The CDR3 bases are TGCAGTGCTAGAGATTGGCTAGCGGTCTCCTACGAGCAGTACTTC. This translates into CSARDWLAVSYEQYF.

Concerning this clonotype itself: An end of the junction differs from the germline gene, which may be a read error. This rearrangement joins TRBV12-3 or TRBV12-4 to TRBJ2-7, with 10 positions matching TRBD2. The CDR3 spans 17 residues. The CDR3: CASSLALGAGGSYDQYF. The CDR3 DNA reads TGTGCCAGCAGTTTAGCGCTTGGAGCGGGAGGGTCTTACGATCAGTACTTC.

This clonotype has ten or more counts. This rearrangement joins TRBV5-6 to TRBJ1-6; unclear D gene. V dropped 4 bases and J dropped 2 bases, with 13 bases sitting between them. In germline, CDR1 is SGHDT, CDR2 YYEEEE. The CDR3 length is 16 residues. The CDR3 DNA sequence: TGTGCCAGCAGCAGCCAGACCGGGACCTATAATTCACCCCTCCACTTT. Encoded protein: CASSSQTGTYNSPLHF.

This rearrangement joins TRBV11-2 to TRBJ1-2, with D possibly matching TRBD1 (6 bases). V lost 6 bases, J lost 4 bases, and 15 bases lay in between. In germline, CDR1 is SGHAT, CDR2 FQNNGV. The CDR3 is 14 amino acids. The CDR3 DNA is TGTGCCAGCAGGCCGGTTCAGGGGAGCTATGGCTACACCTTC. As protein: CASRPVQGSYGYTF.

The J gene is TRBJ1-6, the V gene TRBV6-1; 8 bases map to TRBD1. The V gene end was trimmed by 6 bases and the J gene end by 10 bases; junction bases not matched to a gene: 8. This CDR3 is built from 14 residues. Germline V gene sequence: CDR1 MNHNS, CDR2 SASEGT. DNA of the CDR3: TGTGCCAGCAGACGACGACAGGGGAACTCACCCCTCCACTTT. Translated, it gives CASRRRQGNSPLHF.

This clonotype was detected many times. V gene TRBV19 combines with J gene TRBJ1-5, with 8 nucleotides matching TRBD1. V lost 5 bases, J lost 5 bases, and 5 bases stayed unmatched. The CDR3 is 14 residues long. Germline V gene sequence: CDR1 LNHDA, CDR2 SQIVND (reference sequence). This CDR3 is CASSGTGGHQPQHF. The CDR3 DNA follows: TGTGCCAGTAGTGGAACAGGGGGGCATCAGCCCCAGCATTTT.

Turning to this clonotype: The junction differs from germline at one of its ends, possibly a read error. The CDR3 is CASILGRALGGEKLFF. The CDR3 bases are TGTGCCAGCATCTTAGGAAGGGCCCTGGGGGGCGAAAAACTGTTTTTT. The chain is built from TRBV11-2 and TRBJ1-4; tentative D call: TRBD1 (6 bases). Germline CDR1 and CDR2: SGHAT and FQNNGV. This CDR3 is 16 amino acids long.